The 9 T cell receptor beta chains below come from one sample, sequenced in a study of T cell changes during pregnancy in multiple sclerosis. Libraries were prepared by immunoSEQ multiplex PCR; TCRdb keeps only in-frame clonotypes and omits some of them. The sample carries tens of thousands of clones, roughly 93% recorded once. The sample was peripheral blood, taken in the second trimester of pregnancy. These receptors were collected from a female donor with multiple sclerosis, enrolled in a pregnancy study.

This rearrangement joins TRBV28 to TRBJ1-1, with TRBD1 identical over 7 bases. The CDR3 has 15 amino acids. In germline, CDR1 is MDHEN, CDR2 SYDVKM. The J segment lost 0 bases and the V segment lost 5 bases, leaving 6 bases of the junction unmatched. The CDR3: CASSLRTGLNTEAFF. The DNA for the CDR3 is TGTGCCAGCAGTCTCCGGACAGGCTTGAACACTGAAGCTTTCTTT.

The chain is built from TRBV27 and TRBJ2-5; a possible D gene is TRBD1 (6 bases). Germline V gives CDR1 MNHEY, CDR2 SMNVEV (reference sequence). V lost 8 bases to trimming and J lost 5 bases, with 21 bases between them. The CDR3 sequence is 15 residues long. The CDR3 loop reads CASSSVGHGMETQYF. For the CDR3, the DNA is TGTGCCAGCTCCTCCGTGGGACACGGAATGGAGACCCAGTACTTC.

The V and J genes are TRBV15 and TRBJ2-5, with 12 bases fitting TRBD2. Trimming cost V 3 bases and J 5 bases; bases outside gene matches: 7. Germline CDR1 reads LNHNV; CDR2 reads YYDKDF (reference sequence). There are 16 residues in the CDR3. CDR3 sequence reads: CATSRALAGGRETQYF. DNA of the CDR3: TGTGCCACCAGCAGGGCCCTAGCGGGGGGGCGGGAGACCCAGTACTTC.

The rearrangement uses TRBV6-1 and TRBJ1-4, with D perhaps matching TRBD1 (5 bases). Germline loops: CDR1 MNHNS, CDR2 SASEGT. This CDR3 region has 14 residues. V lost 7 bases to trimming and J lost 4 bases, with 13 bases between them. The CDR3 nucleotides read TGTGCCAGCACCCTCGGACATTTTAATGAAAAACTGTTTTTT. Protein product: CASTLGHFNEKLFF.

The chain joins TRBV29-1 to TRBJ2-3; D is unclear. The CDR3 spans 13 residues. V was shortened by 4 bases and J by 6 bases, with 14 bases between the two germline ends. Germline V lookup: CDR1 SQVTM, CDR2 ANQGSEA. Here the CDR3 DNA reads TGCAGCGTTGTTCGAAGAGGTGCCGATACGCAGTATTTT. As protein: CSVVRRGADTQYF.

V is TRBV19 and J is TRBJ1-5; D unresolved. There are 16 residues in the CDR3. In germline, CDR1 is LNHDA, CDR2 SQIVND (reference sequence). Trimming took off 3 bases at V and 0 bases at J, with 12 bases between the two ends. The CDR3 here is CASSILRGNSNQPQHF. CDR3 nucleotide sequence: TGTGCCAGTAGTATTCTCCGGGGTAATAGCAATCAGCCCCAGCATTTT. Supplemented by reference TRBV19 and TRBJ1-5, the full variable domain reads DGGITQSPKYLFRKEGQNVTLSCEQNLNHDAMYWYRQDPGQGLRLIYYSQIVNDFQKGDIAEGYSVSREKKESFPLTVTSAQKNPTAFYLCASSILRGNSNQPQHFGDGTRLSIL.

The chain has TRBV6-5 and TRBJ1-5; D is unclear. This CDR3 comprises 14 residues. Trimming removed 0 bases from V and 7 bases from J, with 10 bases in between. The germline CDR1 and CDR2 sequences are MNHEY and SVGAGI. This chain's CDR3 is CASSYSLEVQPQHF. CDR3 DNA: TGTGCCAGCAGTTACTCACTAGAGGTCCAGCCCCAGCATTTT.

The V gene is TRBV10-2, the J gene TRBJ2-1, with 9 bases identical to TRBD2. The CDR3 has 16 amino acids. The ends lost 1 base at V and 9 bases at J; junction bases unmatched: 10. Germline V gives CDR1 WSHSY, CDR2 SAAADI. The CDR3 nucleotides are TGCGCCAGCAGTGAGTTTGGACTAGCGCGACTTGGTGAGCAGTTCTTC. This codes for CASSEFGLARLGEQFF.

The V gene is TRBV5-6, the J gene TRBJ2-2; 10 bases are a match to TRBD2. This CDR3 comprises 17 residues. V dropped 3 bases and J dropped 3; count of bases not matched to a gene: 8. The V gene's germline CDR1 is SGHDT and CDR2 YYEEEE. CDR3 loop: CASSSYLAGAHTGELFF. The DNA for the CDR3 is TGTGCCAGCAGCTCCTACCTAGCGGGGGCCCACACCGGGGAGCTGTTTTTT.